One and the same sample provided the 20 T cell receptor beta chains below, sequenced in a study of CD8+ T cells in alopecia areata. Extracted from the samples, RNA was reverse transcribed into cDNA to serve as the sequencing template. Produced via immunoSEQ multiplex PCR; TCRdb's table is partial and in-frame only. The table shows around 34,000 clones, with 45% to 60% occurring only once. Sequenced input: NKG2D-high CD8+ T cells sorted from blood. These receptors were obtained from a human donor with alopecia areata.

In DNA form, the CDR3 reads TGTGCCAGCAGCTTGGGGACTAGCGTTACCATTCAGTACTTC. This sequence encodes CASSLGTSVTIQYF. The J gene is TRBJ2-4, the V gene TRBV5-4, with 9 bases matching TRBD2. This CDR3 is 14 amino acids long. The J segment lost 9 bases and the V segment lost 0 bases, leaving 4 bases of the junction unmatched. Germline V gives CDR1 SGHNT, CDR2 YYREEE (reference sequence).

The rearrangement joins TRBV7-9 to TRBJ2-7; D possibly corresponds to TRBD1 (6 bases). The CDR3 loop spans 12 amino acids. The V and J ends lost 4 bases and 4 bases respectively, with 8 bases between them. CDR1 is SEHNR, CDR2 FQNEAQ, per germline (reference sequence). In DNA form, the CDR3 reads TGTGCCAGCAGCTCCACAGGGTACGAGCAGTACTTC. It specifies CASSSTGYEQYF.

The gene calls are TRBV5-4 and TRBJ1-1; D remains ambiguous. The CDR3 contains 13 residues. V was clipped by 0 bases and J by 4 bases, with 7 bases between them. Germline assignment: CDR1 SGHNT and CDR2 YYREEE (reference sequence). The CDR3 protein is CASSLDPSTEAFF. For the CDR3, the DNA is TGTGCCAGCAGCTTGGACCCGAGCACTGAAGCTTTCTTT.

This chain uses TRBV6-8 with TRBJ1-5; D is uncertain. Germline V lookup: CDR1 MNHGY, CDR2 SAAAGT. The ends were cut back, 2 bases at V and 3 bases at J, with 11 bases in the middle. The CDR3 runs 15 residues. For the CDR3, the DNA is TGTGCCAGCAGTTACAGGCAGATTACCAATCAGCCCCAGCATTTT. It is translated as CASSYRQITNQPQHF.

This clone came up a few times. The chain is built from TRBV27 and TRBJ1-1; D is ambiguous. The ends were cut back, 7 bases at V and 1 base at J, with 13 bases in the middle. Germline lookup yields CDR1 MNHEY and CDR2 SMNVEV (reference sequence). This CDR3 region has 14 residues. The CDR3 sequence is CASNSITSNTEAFF. CDR3 coding DNA: TGTGCCAGCAACTCTATAACTTCGAACACTGAAGCTTTCTTT.

This chain links TRBV18 with TRBJ2-6; 7 bases map to TRBD1. This CDR3 comprises 17 residues. V dropped 3 bases and J dropped 0; count of bases not matched to a gene: 5. Germline V CDR1 and CDR2: KGHSH, LQKENI. The CDR3: CASSPGQSFSGANVLTF. CDR3 bases: TGTGCCAGCTCACCGGGACAGAGCTTCTCTGGGGCCAACGTCCTGACTTTC.

The chain recombines TRBV6-6 with TRBJ2-1, with D uncertain. This CDR3 has 12 amino acids. Germline CDR1 reads MNHNY; CDR2 reads SVGAGI (reference sequence). The V gene lost 5 bases and the J gene lost 9 bases, with 11 bases spanning the gap. CDR3 in amino acids: CASSPGPGEQFF. The DNA of the CDR3 is TGTGCCAGCAGTCCGGGCCCTGGTGAGCAGTTCTTC.

In this sample, this clone turned up a few times. The V call is TRBV30, the J call TRBJ2-7; D tentatively reads TRBD1 or TRBD2 (5 bases each). The CDR3 is made up of 15 amino acids. V lost 3 bases and J 1 base, leaving 16 bases between the germline ends. Per the germline V gene, CDR1 is GTSNPN and CDR2 is SVGIG (reference sequence). The CDR3 bases are TGTGCCTGGAGCCCATCAGGGAGTATTTCCTACGAGCAGTACTTC. This encodes CAWSPSGSISYEQYF. Together with reference TRBV30 and TRBJ2-7, the CDR3 gives the full variable domain: SQTIHQWPATLVQPVGSPLSLECTVEGTSNPNLYWYRQAAGRGLQLLFYSVGIGQISSEVPQNLSASRPQDRQFILSSKKLLLSDSGFYLCAWSPSGSISYEQYFGPGTRLTVT.

The sample holds a few counts of this clone. This sequence joins TRBV4-3 and TRBJ2-3; D remains ambiguous. There are 16 residues in the CDR3. Germline-derived CDR1 and CDR2 are LGHNA and YSLEER. Trimming cost V 0 bases and J 2 bases, with 12 bases left between them. CDR3 nucleotides: TGCGCCAGCAGCCAAGATCCAATCCCCCTCACAGATACGCAGTATTTT. This encodes CASSQDPIPLTDTQYF.

This chain joins TRBV7-9 and TRBJ2-1; 12 nucleotides line up with TRBD2. Losses at the gene ends were 6 bases for V and 0 bases for J; bases not matched to a gene: 9. CDR3 length: 18 amino acids. The germline V gene encodes CDR1 SEHNR and CDR2 FQNEAQ (reference sequence). For the CDR3, the DNA is TGTGCCAGCAGTTGGCCTAGCGGGAGGGGTAGCTCCTACAATGAGCAGTTCTTC. Amino acid sequence: CASSWPSGRGSSYNEQFF.

The chain has TRBV13 and TRBJ2-7; the match to TRBD2 covers 8 bases. Germline V CDR1 and CDR2: PRHDT, FYEKMQ (reference sequence). Trimming cost V 0 bases and J 6 bases; bases outside gene matches: 4. There are 14 residues in the CDR3. In DNA, the CDR3 is TGTGCCAGCAGCTTAGGAGCGGGAGTTACCGAGCAGTACTTC. Translation gives CASSLGAGVTEQYF.

The chain has TRBV5-4 and TRBJ2-1; D possibly corresponds to TRBD2 (6 bases). V was clipped by 4 bases and J by 1 base, with 12 bases between them. There are 15 residues in the CDR3. Germline V gene lookup returns CDR1 SGHNT and CDR2 YYREEE (reference sequence). The CDR3 loop is CASSRDWRSYNEQFF. CDR3 in DNA: TGTGCCAGCAGCCGGGACTGGAGGTCCTACAATGAGCAGTTCTTC.

The gene calls are TRBV7-9 and TRBJ2-3; 7 nucleotides align to TRBD2. CDR1 is SEHNR, CDR2 FQNEAQ, per germline (reference sequence). V shed 3 bases, J shed 1 base, and the junction held 4 bases outside the gene matches. This CDR3 contains 15 residues. CDR3 nucleotide sequence: TGTGCCAGCAGCTTCATAACTAGCGGCACAGATACGCAGTATTTT. This gives the protein CASSFITSGTDTQYF.

The V gene is TRBV7-9, the J gene TRBJ2-5; tentatively, D is TRBD2 (6 bases). There are 16 residues in the CDR3. Trimming left V 4 bases short and J 4 bases short, with 19 bases between. CDR1 is SEHNR, CDR2 FQNEAQ, per germline (reference sequence). Written as DNA, the CDR3 is TGTGCCAGCAGCTCTAGTGTCCGGGGGACCCGAGAGACCCAGTACTTC. This encodes CASSSSVRGTRETQYF. Complete variable domain (other parts from reference TRBV7-9 and TRBJ2-5): DTGVSQNPRHKITKRGQNVTFRCDPISEHNRLYWYRQTLGQGPEFLTYFQNEAQLEKSRLLSDRFSAERPKGSFSTLEIQRTEQGDSAMYLCASSSSVRGTRETQYFGPGTRLLVL.

The chain links TRBV27 to TRBJ1-1, with D unclear. This CDR3 spans 14 amino acids. Germline V gene sequence: CDR1 MNHEY, CDR2 SMNVEV (reference sequence). Trimming pared 5 bases from V and 5 bases from J, leaving 15 bases between. In DNA, the CDR3 is TGTGCCAGCAGTCCGACTTCGTTGTATACTGAAGCTTTCTTT. Translating it yields CASSPTSLYTEAFF.

The chain has TRBV28 and TRBJ2-7, with D maybe TRBD1 (6 bases). V was cut by 7 bases and J by 2 bases, with 15 bases left in between. The CDR3 length is 14 residues. CDR1 MDHEN and CDR2 SYDVKM come from the germline V gene. The CDR3 protein is CASTSETGPYEQYF. As DNA, the CDR3 is TGTGCCAGCACCTCAGAGACAGGACCCTACGAGCAGTACTTC.

In its sample, this clone was seen a few times. The chain links TRBV28 to TRBJ2-3; the D is unclear. Germline CDR1 MDHEN, CDR2 SYDVKM. CDR3 length equals 13 residues. V lost 6 bases and J lost 2, with 9 bases in between. CDR3: CASSLAVTDTQYF. The CDR3 coding sequence is TGTGCCAGCAGCCTCGCCGTCACAGATACGCAGTATTTT.

V and J are TRBV6-4 and TRBJ2-1, with 13 bases fitting TRBD2. The CDR3 has 14 amino acids. With 5 bases clipped from V and 8 bases from J, the junction kept 3 bases outside the gene matches. CDR1 and CDR2 (germline): MRHNA, SNTAGT. In DNA form, the CDR3 reads TGTGCCAGCAGTAGGACTAGCGGGAGTGATGAGCAGTTCTTC. Translating it yields CASSRTSGSDEQFF.

This clone has just one count. The chain combines TRBV27 with TRBJ2-5; D is ambiguous. Deletions cut 2 bases from V and 3 bases from J, with 10 bases between. Germline V gene lookup returns CDR1 MNHEY and CDR2 SMNVEV (reference sequence). The length of the CDR3 is 14 residues. The CDR3 reads CASSLSSVKETQYF. The DNA of the CDR3 is TGTGCCAGCAGTTTAAGCAGTGTAAAAGAGACCCAGTACTTC.

The CDR3 DNA reads TGCAGCGTTGTCCCAGGGGGCAGCGAGCAGTACTTC. Its protein is CSVVPGGSEQYF. This chain connects TRBV29-1 to TRBJ2-7, with 8 bases fitting TRBD1. Germline loops: CDR1 SQVTM, CDR2 ANQGSEA. The CDR3 loop spans 12 amino acids. J was trimmed by 6 bases and V by 4 bases; bases with no gene match: 5.